The 9 T cell receptor beta chains presented below share a single source sample, sequenced in a study of shared clonotypes between healthy human individuals. The protocol was immunoSEQ multiplex PCR, while the TCRdb copy is restricted to in-frame clones and leaves out a portion. The repertoire consists of some 2.1 million clones, with about 94% occurring once and the leading ten covering 1.5% to 2%. Naive CD8 populations comprised CD45RO-negative cells positively selected for CCR7, excluding terminally differentiated effector memory CD45RA+ cells. The sample consisted of naive CD8+ T cells from PBMCs. The receptors shown here come from a man aged 18 to 35 in good health. Some clones in this sample may be carry-over from other donors' samples.

This chain uses TRBV23-1 with TRBJ2-7, with 7 bases aligning to TRBD2. TRBV23-1 is an ORF for which the function is uncertain. The CDR3 is 15 amino acids. Trimming at V came to 2 bases and at J to 9 bases, leaving 13 bases not matched to a gene. This CDR3 reads CASSQTRTSSDGQYF. CDR3 DNA: TGCGCCAGCAGTCAAACGAGGACTAGTTCGGATGGGCAGTACTTC.

V usage is TRBV5-6 and J usage is TRBJ1-3, with no clear D. V lost 3 bases and J lost 0, with 7 bases in between. The CDR3 consists of 14 residues. Germline loops: CDR1 SGHDT, CDR2 YYEEEE. CDR3 DNA: TGTGCCAGCAGCTCACGAAACTCTGGAAACACCATATATTTT. Protein product: CASSSRNSGNTIYF.

The chain has TRBV4-1 and TRBJ2-7; TRBD2 is a possible D gene (6 bases). CDR3 size: 13 residues. Trimming removed 3 bases at V and 6 bases at J, with 12 bases between. Germline V gene sequence: CDR1 MGHRA, CDR2 YSYEKL. The CDR3 loop reads CASSHYGGAEQYF. DNA for the CDR3: TGCGCCAGCAGCCACTACGGAGGGGCCGAGCAGTACTTC.

The chain carries TRBV7-9 and TRBJ2-7; D remains unclear. Trimming pared 5 bases from V and 2 bases from J, leaving 13 bases between. CDR1 and CDR2 from the germline V gene are SEHNR and FQNEAQ (reference sequence). The CDR3 is made up of 14 amino acids. DNA for the CDR3: TGTGCCAGCAGCCCCAGAGTCGGCGCCTACGAGCAGTACTTC. Amino acids: CASSPRVGAYEQYF.

This rearrangement joins TRBV28 to TRBJ2-7; D might be TRBD2 (5 bases). CDR3 size: 16 residues. V lost 4 bases and J 5 bases, leaving 21 bases between the germline ends. Germline V gives CDR1 MDHEN, CDR2 SYDVKM. The DNA for the CDR3 is TGTGCCAGCAGTTCATCACAGCGGCTCATACCCCACGAGCAGTACTTC. Residues: CASSSSQRLIPHEQYF.

This clone occurred a few times. This CDR3 reads CASSGRENQPQHF. CDR3 coding DNA: TGTGCCAGCAGTGGCAGGGAGAACCAGCCCCAGCATTTT. The J gene is TRBJ1-5, the V gene TRBV28, with a tentative D call TRBD1 (5 bases). Germline CDR1 is MDHEN and CDR2 is SYDVKM. The CDR3 length is 13 residues. Trimming took off 5 bases at V and 7 bases at J, with 12 bases between the two ends.

This CDR3 reads CASTNVPNTEAFF. As DNA, the CDR3 is TGTGCCAGTACAAATGTTCCGAACACTGAAGCTTTCTTT. The genes are TRBV19 and TRBJ1-1; no reliable D call. V lost 7 bases, J lost 1 base, and 10 bases lay in between. From germline, CDR1 is LNHDA and CDR2 SQIVND (reference sequence). This CDR3 has 13 amino acids.

On this clone: Other DNA sequences within the sample encode an identical CDR3. The chain carries TRBV7-9 and TRBJ2-1, with 13 bases lining up with TRBD2. This CDR3 region has 16 residues. V was clipped by 5 bases and J by 4 bases; unmatched bases: 5. Germline-derived CDR1 and CDR2 are SEHNR and FQNEAQ (reference sequence). CDR3 bases: TGTGCCAGCAGCACCCGGACTAGCGGGAGTTACAATGAGCAGTTCTTC. This codes for CASSTRTSGSYNEQFF. The variable domain in full, completed from reference TRBV7-9 and TRBJ2-1, reads DTGVSQNPRHKITKRGQNVTFRCDPISEHNRLYWYRQTLGQGPEFLTYFQNEAQLEKSRLLSDRFSAERPKGSFSTLEIQRTEQGDSAMYLCASSTRTSGSYNEQFFGPGTRLTVL.

The chain joins TRBV5-6 to TRBJ2-1, with 8 bases identical to TRBD2. V gave up 6 bases and J gave up 4 bases; unmatched junction bases: 6. From germline, CDR1 is SGHDT and CDR2 YYEEEE. The CDR3 is 14 amino acids. The CDR3 is CASTQGGGYNEQFF. The CDR3 nucleotides are TGTGCCAGCACCCAAGGCGGGGGGTACAATGAGCAGTTCTTC.